The following is a TCR beta chain sequence with its context. Its antigen is not identified. This record comes from a study of cytomegalovirus exposure and HLA in healthy donors. General study findings and limits: In vitro checks showed that three CMV-associated chains really do target CMV antigens. The authors later found most CMV-associated TCR beta chains appeared HLA-restricted.

Germline values: CDR1 SEHNR, CDR2 FQNEAQ (reference sequence). V gave up 5 bases and J gave up 6 bases; unmatched junction bases: 14. CDR3 size: 16 residues. PCR was performed using 60 Vbeta and 13 Jbeta primers. Profiled with immunoSEQ multiplex PCR; TCRdb holds only in-frame clones, not every one. The data hold 190,000 or so clones, with around 83% observed a single time. The chain joins TRBV7-9 to TRBJ1-2, with 8 bases fitting TRBD1. The TCR sequence derives from a man in his fifties or sixties in good health and CMV-seronegative. The sample comprised PBMCs. CDR3 sequence: CASSPDRTGQGDGYTF. CDR3 in DNA: TGTGCCAGCAGCCCCGACCGGACTGGACAGGGCGATGGCTACACCTTC.